This entry lists 21 T cell receptor beta chains sequenced from one sample in a study of siplizumab effects on memory and regulatory T cells. Here immunoSEQ multiplex PCR was the method, and the copy in TCRdb shows in-frame clones only, minus some. The sample has around 87,000 clones; over 80% are singletons. What was sequenced was CD4+ T cells sorted from blood. The receptor set was obtained from a human donor in good health.

This rearrangement joins TRBV14 to TRBJ2-3; TRBD2 is a possible D gene (6 bases). Germline V gene sequence: CDR1 SGHDN, CDR2 FVKESK. The length of the CDR3 is 17 residues. V lost 1 base and J lost 0, with 14 bases in between. CDR3 in amino acids: CASSQGVGSGSTDTQYF. For the CDR3, the DNA is TGTGCCAGCAGCCAAGGGGTCGGGAGTGGTAGCACAGATACGCAGTATTTT.

The chain carries TRBV28 and TRBJ1-5, with D tentatively TRBD1 (5 bases). The CDR3 runs to 13 residues. V lost 8 bases and J lost 0, with 8 bases in between. Germline V gives CDR1 MDHEN, CDR2 SYDVKM. The CDR3 spells CASCGHSNQPQHF. In nucleotides, the CDR3 is TGTGCCAGCTGCGGACATAGCAATCAGCCCCAGCATTTT.

In the case of this clone: At one of its ends the junction is not consistent with the germline gene, which may arise from a read error. The gene calls are TRBV7-7 and TRBJ2-5; D call uncertain. CDR1 is SSHAT and CDR2 is FNYEAQ in the germline V gene (reference sequence). This CDR3 is built from 12 residues. The DNA of the CDR3 is TGTGCTAGCAGCCGGATAGGGGAGACCCAGTACTTC. Its translation: CASSRIGETQYF.

This rearrangement joins TRBV11-3 to TRBJ2-5; TRBD2 matches at 9 bases. The CDR3 runs 15 residues. Germline CDR1 reads SGHNT; CDR2 reads YENEEA. J gave up 3 bases and V 3 bases, and 5 bases lay outside the gene matches. The CDR3 DNA follows: TGTGCCAGCAGCTTGGGGGCGGGAGGGGAAGAGACCCAGTACTTC. Translation: CASSLGAGGEETQYF.

V and J are TRBV18 and TRBJ1-3; TRBD1 aligns across 10 bases. The germline CDR1 and CDR2 sequences are KGHSH and LQKENI. CDR3 length: 15 residues. V gave up 3 bases and J gave up 8 bases; unmatched junction bases: 7. DNA of the CDR3: TGTGCCAGCTCACCTAGGGGACAGGGGATGGACACCATATATTTT. Translated, it gives CASSPRGQGMDTIYF. Full variable domain (rest looked up from reference TRBV18 and TRBJ1-3): NAGVMQNPRHLVRRRGQEARLRCSPMKGHSHVYWYRQLPEEGLKFMVYLQKENIIDESGMPKERFSAEFPKEGPSILRIQQVVRGDSAAYFCASSPRGQGMDTIYFGEGSWLTVV.

This clone occurred a few times. The chain carries TRBV6-5 and TRBJ2-1; D may match TRBD1 or TRBD2 (7 bases each). V was pared by 9 bases and J by 9 bases, with 21 bases between. The CDR3 totals 14 residues. Germline CDR1 and CDR2: MNHEY and SVGAGI. The CDR3 loop is CASKGAGESLEQFF. The CDR3 bases are TGTGCCAGTAAGGGGGCGGGAGAGTCGCTTGAGCAGTTCTTC.

The chain has TRBV5-1 and TRBJ2-5; the match to TRBD1 covers 12 bases. Losses at the gene ends were 9 bases for V and 5 bases for J; bases not matched to a gene: 17. This CDR3 spans 17 amino acids. CDR1 SGHRS and CDR2 YFSETQ come from the germline V gene. CDR3 DNA sequence: TGCGCCACCGACAGGGGGACCGGGACAGGGGGCTCGGAGACCCAGTACTTC. It encodes CATDRGTGTGGSETQYF.

This sequence joins TRBV19 and TRBJ2-1, with a possible D match to TRBD2 (6 bases). In germline, CDR1 is LNHDA, CDR2 SQIVND (reference sequence). The V and J ends lost 0 bases and 0 bases respectively, with 6 bases between them. This CDR3 is 15 amino acids long. CDR3 coding DNA: TGTGCCAGTAGTATAGATAGCGGCTCCTACAATGAGCAGTTCTTC. Its translation: CASSIDSGSYNEQFF.

This chain's CDR3 is CASRKLETQYF. The CDR3 nucleotides read TGTGCCAGCAGAAAATTGGAGACCCAGTACTTC. The V gene is TRBV6-6, the J gene TRBJ2-5; D unclear. This CDR3 has 11 amino acids. Per germline, CDR1 MNHNY and CDR2 SVGAGI (reference sequence). Deletions cut 6 bases from V and 5 bases from J, with 7 bases between.

On this clone itself: Germline and junction disagree at one end, which may indicate a read error. This chain's CDR3 is CASSYGGSRDEQFF. CDR3 coding DNA: TGTGCTAGCAGCTATGGCGGGAGTAGGGATGAGCAGTTCTTC. The rearrangement uses TRBV7-7 and TRBJ2-1; 7 nucleotides agree with TRBD2. Germline V gives CDR1 SSHAT, CDR2 FNYEAQ (reference sequence). The CDR3 runs 14 residues. Combining the CDR3 with reference TRBV7-7 and TRBJ2-1 gives the whole variable domain GAGVSQSPRYKVTKRGQDVTLRCDPISSHATLYWYQQALGQGPEFLTYFNYEAQPDKSGLPSDRFSAERPEGSISTLTIQRTEQRDSAMYRCASSYGGSRDEQFFGPGTRLTVL.

The chain links TRBV11-3 to TRBJ2-1; TRBD2 agrees at 9 bases. Germline values: CDR1 SGHNT, CDR2 YENEEA. The CDR3 spans 16 residues. The junction had 14 bases not matched to a gene; V was cut back by 4 bases and J by 10 bases. The CDR3 loop reads CASSSEGSGSRGEQFF. DNA for the CDR3: TGTGCCAGCAGCTCAGAGGGTAGCGGGAGCCGGGGAGAGCAGTTCTTC.

This chain uses TRBV9 with TRBJ2-7, with 11 positions matching TRBD2. Looked up from germline, CDR1 is SGDLS and CDR2 is YYNGEE. The CDR3 totals 15 residues. V dropped 0 bases and J dropped 4; count of bases not matched to a gene: 3. The CDR3 sequence is CASSVGLAGTYEQYF. CDR3 nucleotide sequence: TGTGCCAGCAGCGTAGGACTAGCGGGAACTTACGAGCAGTACTTC.

V is TRBV19 and J is TRBJ1-2; no reliable D call. Trimming left V 5 bases short and J 3 bases short, with 7 bases between. The CDR3 has 12 residues. CDR1 and CDR2 from the germline V gene are LNHDA and SQIVND (reference sequence). The CDR3 sequence: CASSLADYGYTF. CDR3 nucleotide sequence: TGTGCCAGTAGTTTGGCCGACTATGGCTACACCTTC.

V is TRBV4-3 and J is TRBJ2-2, with 12 bases that match TRBD2. The CDR3 runs to 17 residues. Germline assignment: CDR1 LGHNA and CDR2 YSLEER. The J segment lost 1 base and the V segment lost 2 bases, leaving 2 bases of the junction unmatched. The CDR3 DNA sequence: TGCGCCAGCAGCCAACGGACTAGCGGGAAGAACACCGGGGAGCTGTTTTTT. Translating it yields CASSQRTSGKNTGELFF.

This chain joins TRBV13 and TRBJ2-7; no firm D call. CDR1 PRHDT and CDR2 FYEKMQ come from the germline V gene (reference sequence). The length of the CDR3 is 12 residues. Trimming removed 4 bases at V and 9 bases at J, with 13 bases between. CDR3 DNA sequence: TGTGCCAGCAGCTACTCGGTGTCAGGGCAGTACTTC. This encodes CASSYSVSGQYF.

The chain uses TRBV7-9 and TRBJ2-5; no definite D call. Looked up from germline, CDR1 is SEHNR and CDR2 is FQNEAQ (reference sequence). Deletions cut 9 bases from V and 3 bases from J, with 11 bases between. The CDR3 is made up of 12 amino acids. The CDR3: CASLAAEETQYF. The DNA of the CDR3 is TGTGCCAGTCTTGCAGCCGAAGAGACCCAGTACTTC.

This clone was observed once. The J gene is TRBJ2-5, the V gene TRBV5-6; perhaps TRBD1 as D (5 bases). CDR1 is SGHDT, CDR2 YYEEEE, per germline. The CDR3 contains 15 residues. Deletions cut 1 base from V and 1 base from J, with 11 bases between. The CDR3 region is CASSLWGLSQETQYF. CDR3 DNA sequence: TGTGCCAGCAGCTTGTGGGGCCTATCCCAAGAGACCCAGTACTTC. Complete variable domain (other parts from reference TRBV5-6 and TRBJ2-5): DAGVTQSPTHLIKTRGQQVTLRCSPKSGHDTVSWYQQALGQGPQFIFQYYEEEERQRGNFPDRFSGHQFPNYSSELNVNALLLGDSALYLCASSLWGLSQETQYFGPGTRLLVL.

The chain has TRBV7-3 and TRBJ2-2; perhaps TRBD1 as D (5 bases). This CDR3 has 15 amino acids. With 1 base removed from V and 5 bases from J, the gap between germline ends came to 11 bases. Germline CDR1 reads SGHTA; CDR2 reads FQGTGA. CDR3 nucleotides: TGTGCCAGCAGCTTAATTGGTCAGGGAACCGGGGAGCTGTTTTTT. It yields the protein CASSLIGQGTGELFF.

As to this clone: One end of the junction fails to match germline, which may point to a read error. The same CDR3 also results from other DNA sequences found in this sample. The CDR3 DNA reads TGCGCCAGCAGTGAGAAGTTGACAATCACCGGGGAGCTATTTTTT. Protein product: CASSEKLTITGELFF. The chain links TRBV10-1 to TRBJ2-2; D might be TRBD2 (5 bases). CDR3 length: 15 amino acids. Germline values: CDR1 WNHNN, CDR2 SYGVQD (reference sequence).

The CDR3 DNA sequence: TGCACCAGCAGCCAGATCCCTTCTAGCGGGAGGTCCTACGAGCAGTACTTC. Translating gives CTSSQIPSSGRSYEQYF. V is TRBV1 and J is TRBJ2-7; TRBD2, the table's D call, lacks a check against the DNA. TRBV1 represents a pseudogene. The CDR3 consists of 17 residues.

V gene TRBV4-2 combines with J gene TRBJ2-1, with 10 positions matching TRBD2. CDR1 is LGHNA, CDR2 YNFKEQ, per germline. The CDR3 runs to 17 residues. The V segment lost 4 bases and the J segment 7 bases; nucleotides outside the gene matches: 13. As DNA, the CDR3 is TGTGCCAGCAGCCTCCAGCCACCGGGACTAGCGAGGAATGAGCAGTTCTTC. Amino acid sequence: CASSLQPPGLARNEQFF.